Presented here are 18 T cell receptor beta chains from one specimen sequenced in a study of cytomegalovirus exposure and HLA in healthy donors. The primer mix had 60 Vbeta and 13 Jbeta primers. Only in-frame clones appear in the TCRdb table, and some are missing; sequencing was by immunoSEQ multiplex PCR. The repertoire holds about 110,000 clones, 76% seen once, with roughly 12% in the top ten. The sample taken for sequencing was PBMCs. Receptor source: a man aged 25 to 40 in good health and CMV-seropositive.

DNA for the CDR3: TGTGCCAGTAGTTCACAGGGTATGGGCAATCAGCCCCAGCATTTT. Protein: CASSSQGMGNQPQHF. The chain combines TRBV19 with TRBJ1-5, with a weak D call TRBD1 (6 bases). Germline V lookup: CDR1 LNHDA, CDR2 SQIVND (reference sequence). V dropped 5 bases and J dropped 2 bases, with 13 bases sitting between them. The length of the CDR3 is 15 residues. Full variable domain (rest looked up from reference TRBV19 and TRBJ1-5): DGGITQSPKYLFRKEGQNVTLSCEQNLNHDAMYWYRQDPGQGLRLIYYSQIVNDFQKGDIAEGYSVSREKKESFPLTVTSAQKNPTAFYLCASSSQGMGNQPQHFGDGTRLSIL.

The chain links TRBV9 to TRBJ2-1; 10 bases fit TRBD2. The CDR3 runs 13 residues. Germline V CDR1 and CDR2: SGDLS, YYNGEE. After removal of 7 bases from V and 6 bases from J, the junction contained 4 bases not matched to a gene. This CDR3 reads CASGAGGLNEQFF. CDR3 DNA: TGTGCCAGCGGAGCGGGGGGGCTCAATGAGCAGTTCTTC.

CDR3 sequence reads: CASSFQTSGSYEQYF. For the CDR3, the DNA is TGTGCCAGCAGCTTTCAGACTAGCGGCTCCTACGAGCAGTACTTC. The V call is TRBV7-2, the J call TRBJ2-7; 9 nucleotides align to TRBD2. Germline CDR1 and CDR2: SGHTA and FQGNSA. This CDR3 has 15 residues. The ends lost 3 bases at V and 0 bases at J; junction bases unmatched: 3.

V gene TRBV7-2 combines with J gene TRBJ2-7; 12 bases fit TRBD2. The CDR3 is made up of 17 amino acids. The junction had 15 bases not matched to a gene; V was cut back by 5 bases and J by 7 bases. The V gene's germline CDR1 is SGHTA and CDR2 FQGNSA. As DNA, the CDR3 is TGTGCCAGCAGCCGAGGTACTAGCGGGGGGTACGCGGGGGAGCAGTACTTC. Its protein product is CASSRGTSGGYAGEQYF.

The chain couples TRBV4-3 to TRBJ1-5; 10 bases map to TRBD1. Per the germline V gene, CDR1 is LGHNA and CDR2 is YSLEER. The V gene end was trimmed by 1 base and the J gene end by 7 bases; junction bases not matched to a gene: 4. This CDR3 has 15 residues. The CDR3 spells CASSQGQGAQQPQHF. The CDR3 coding sequence is TGCGCCAGCAGCCAAGGACAGGGGGCACAGCAGCCCCAGCATTTT.

This clone was seen a handful of times. The gene calls are TRBV23-1 and TRBJ2-5, with a tentative D call TRBD1 (5 bases). TRBV23-1 is an open reading frame, and its role is uncertain. The CDR3 sequence is 11 residues long. Trimming took off 4 bases at V and 5 bases at J, with 5 bases between the two ends. The chain's CDR3 is CASSPGETQYF. The DNA of the CDR3 is TGCGCCAGCAGTCCAGGGGAGACCCAGTACTTC.

The J gene is TRBJ2-5, the V gene TRBV7-2, with 15 bases identical to TRBD2. CDR3 length: 15 amino acids. The J segment lost 6 bases and the V segment lost 6 bases, leaving 5 bases of the junction unmatched. Germline CDR1 is SGHTA and CDR2 is FQGNSA. The chain's CDR3 is CASSTGTSGGKTQYF. The CDR3 bases are TGTGCCAGCAGTACCGGGACTAGCGGGGGGAAGACCCAGTACTTC.

In its sample, this clone was seen a few times. The chain is built from TRBV5-1 and TRBJ2-1; perhaps TRBD2 as D (6 bases). Looked up from germline, CDR1 is SGHRS and CDR2 is YFSETQ. The CDR3 is 15 residues long. The ends were cut back, 7 bases at V and 8 bases at J, with 22 bases in the middle. The CDR3 loop reads CASALDTGALDEQFF. CDR3 bases: TGCGCCAGCGCCCTGGATACGGGAGCCTTGGATGAGCAGTTCTTC.

The DNA of the CDR3 is TGTGCCAGCAGCTTAGAGGGGAGAGGCAGGGGGCGAGAGACCCAGTACTTC. It yields the protein CASSLEGRGRGRETQYF. V is TRBV7-2 and J is TRBJ2-5; 8 bases line up with TRBD1. The V and J ends lost 1 base and 4 bases, in that order; junction bases with no gene match: 11. The CDR3 is 17 residues long. Germline V gene lookup returns CDR1 SGHTA and CDR2 FQGNSA. Looking up the rest from reference TRBV7-2 and TRBJ2-5 gives the full variable domain: GAGVSQSPSNKVTEKGKDVELRCDPISGHTALYWYRQSLGQGLEFLIYFQGNSAPDKSGLPSDRFSAERTGGSVSTLTIQRTQQEDSAVYLCASSLEGRGRGRETQYFGPGTRLLVL.

The gene calls are TRBV4-1 and TRBJ2-5; the match to TRBD2 covers 16 bases. CDR3 length equals 19 residues. V dropped 1 base and J dropped 2; count of bases not matched to a gene: 7. CDR1 is MGHRA and CDR2 is YSYEKL in the germline V gene. CDR3 protein: CASSQAPGLAGGKQETQYF. The CDR3 nucleotides read TGCGCCAGCAGCCAAGCCCCGGGACTAGCGGGGGGGAAACAAGAGACCCAGTACTTC.

V is TRBV29-1 and J is TRBJ2-7; D might be TRBD2 (7 bases). The CDR3 loop spans 14 amino acids. Per germline, CDR1 SQVTM and CDR2 ANQGSEA. Deletions cut 1 base from V and 0 bases from J, with 10 bases between. The CDR3 region has the DNA TGCAGCGTTGAAGGGGAGGGGGGCTCCTACGAGCAGTACTTC. Translating gives CSVEGEGGSYEQYF.

The rearrangement links TRBV4-1 to TRBJ1-4, with D unclear. V shed 4 bases and J shed 7 bases, with 19 bases lying between them. The CDR3 has 16 residues. Germline lookup yields CDR1 MGHRA and CDR2 YSYEKL. Here the CDR3 reads CASSLGLEKASEKLFF. The CDR3 DNA follows: TGCGCCAGCAGCCTCGGTCTGGAGAAGGCGAGTGAAAAACTGTTTTTT.

The CDR3 loop is CASSIVGTVFYNEQFF. The CDR3 nucleotides read TGTGCCAGTAGTATAGTGGGGACAGTCTTCTACAATGAGCAGTTCTTC. The gene calls are TRBV19 and TRBJ2-1, with 7 bases that match TRBD1. Germline V lookup: CDR1 LNHDA, CDR2 SQIVND (reference sequence). The CDR3 has 16 amino acids. The V and J ends lost 1 base and 3 bases, in that order; junction bases with no gene match: 6.

The chain links TRBV30 to TRBJ1-3, with 7 bases fitting TRBD1. The CDR3 runs 19 residues. The J segment lost 0 bases and the V segment lost 3 bases, leaving 17 bases of the junction unmatched. Germline V gene data show CDR1 as GTSNPN and CDR2 as SVGIG (reference sequence). The CDR3 DNA reads as TGTGCCTGGAGCCCGCCGGGACAGAACACTGAGAGCTCTGGAAACACCATATATTTT. This sequence encodes CAWSPPGQNTESSGNTIYF. Based on the CDR3 plus reference TRBV30 and TRBJ1-3, the full variable domain is SQTIHQWPATLVQPVGSPLSLECTVEGTSNPNLYWYRQAAGRGLQLLFYSVGIGQISSEVPQNLSASRPQDRQFILSSKKLLLSDSGFYLCAWSPPGQNTESSGNTIYFGEGSWLTVV.

Concerning this clone itself: This sample also contains other DNA sequences that code for the same CDR3. V is TRBV4-1 and J is TRBJ1-1; the D gene is possibly TRBD1 (5 bases). Trimming took off 0 bases at V and 1 base at J, with 9 bases between the two ends. Germline V CDR1 and CDR2: MGHRA, YSYEKL. CDR3 size: 15 residues. As DNA, the CDR3 is TGCGCCAGCAGCCAAGATCCAGGGTCGAACACTGAAGCTTTCTTT. It translates to CASSQDPGSNTEAFF.

V and J are TRBV19 and TRBJ2-2, with a weak D call TRBD1 (6 bases). The CDR3 runs to 15 residues. The germline gives CDR1 LNHDA, CDR2 SQIVND (reference sequence). V was shortened by 7 bases and J by 7 bases, with 19 bases between the two germline ends. CDR3 nucleotide sequence: TGTGCCAGTACCCCGGTAATGAGGGGGAACGGGGAGCTGTTTTTT. This sequence encodes CASTPVMRGNGELFF.

The rearrangement joins TRBV28 to TRBJ1-2; 12 bases line up with TRBD1. This CDR3 spans 15 amino acids. Germline V lookup: CDR1 MDHEN, CDR2 SYDVKM. With V trimmed by 10 bases and J by 2 bases, 8 bases remained unmatched. CDR3 bases: TGTGCCATCAACCCCGGGACAGGGGGCAACTATGGCTACACCTTC. It translates to CAINPGTGGNYGYTF.

The chain combines TRBV7-9 with TRBJ1-5, with TRBD1 matching 9 bases. The germline gives CDR1 SEHNR, CDR2 FQNEAQ (reference sequence). V lost 1 base and J lost 0; bases outside the gene matches: 1. This CDR3 spans 16 amino acids. The CDR3 coding sequence is TGTGCCAGCAGCTTAGAGGGACAGGGTAGCAATCAGCCCCAGCATTTT. It is translated as CASSLEGQGSNQPQHF.